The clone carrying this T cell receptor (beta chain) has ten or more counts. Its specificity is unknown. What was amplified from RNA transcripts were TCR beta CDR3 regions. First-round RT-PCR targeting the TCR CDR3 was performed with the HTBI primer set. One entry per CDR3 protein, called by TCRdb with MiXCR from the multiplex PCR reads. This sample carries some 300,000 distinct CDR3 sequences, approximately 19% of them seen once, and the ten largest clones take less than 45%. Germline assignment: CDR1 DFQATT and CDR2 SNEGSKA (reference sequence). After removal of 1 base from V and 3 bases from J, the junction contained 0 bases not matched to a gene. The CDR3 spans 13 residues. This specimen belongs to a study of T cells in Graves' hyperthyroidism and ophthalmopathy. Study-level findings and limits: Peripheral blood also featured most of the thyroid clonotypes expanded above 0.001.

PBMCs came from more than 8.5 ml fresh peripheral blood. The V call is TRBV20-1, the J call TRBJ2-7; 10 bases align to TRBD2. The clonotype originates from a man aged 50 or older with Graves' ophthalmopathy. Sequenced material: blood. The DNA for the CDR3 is TGCAGTGCTAGAGGACTAGCGGGCTACGAGCAGTACTTC. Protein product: CSARGLAGYEQYF.